These 19 T cell receptor beta chains came from one sample sequenced in a study of blood T cell repertoires in COVID-19. Assay: immunoSEQ multiplex PCR; the TCRdb copy retains only in-frame clones and omits some. The repertoire holds 70,000 to 100,000 clones, with about 82% as singletons. The sequenced material came from peripheral blood. These receptors all come from a woman at least 80 years old with acute or convalescent COVID-19.

The V and J genes are TRBV7-2 and TRBJ1-2; no firm D call. V lost 2 bases and J lost 0, with 4 bases in between. The CDR3 covers 13 residues. CDR1 and CDR2 from the germline V gene are SGHTA and FQGNSA. The DNA for the CDR3 is TGTGCCAGCAGCTTATCCGCTAACTATGGCTACACCTTC. Encoded protein: CASSLSANYGYTF. Full variable domain (missing parts from reference TRBV7-2 and TRBJ1-2): GAGVSQSPSNKVTEKGKDVELRCDPISGHTALYWYRQSLGQGLEFLIYFQGNSAPDKSGLPSDRFSAERTGGSVSTLTIQRTQQEDSAVYLCASSLSANYGYTFGSGTRLTVV.

This chain links TRBV6-5 with TRBJ1-5; TRBD1 might be the D (5 bases). The CDR3 covers 13 residues. Germline assignment: CDR1 MNHEY and CDR2 SVGAGI. V was cut by 7 bases and J by 4 bases, with 11 bases left in between. Here the CDR3 DNA reads TGTGCCAGCACCGGGGGTTGGAATCAGCCCCAGCATTTT. This encodes CASTGGWNQPQHF.

This chain uses TRBV11-3 with TRBJ1-2; 7 bases map to TRBD1. This CDR3 contains 14 residues. CDR1 SGHNT and CDR2 YENEEA come from the germline V gene. Unmatched junction bases numbered 8, after V lost 6 bases and J lost 4 bases. The CDR3 region has the DNA TGTGCCAGCAGGCCCCGACAGGGAGGCTATGGCTACACCTTC. Translated: CASRPRQGGYGYTF.

The rearrangement links TRBV7-2 to TRBJ2-1; 7 bases are a match to TRBD2. The J segment lost 1 base and the V segment lost 3 bases, leaving 6 bases of the junction unmatched. The germline V gene has CDR1 SGHTA and CDR2 FQGNSA. CDR3 length: 16 amino acids. CDR3 loop: CASSFAAGDSYNEQFF. The CDR3 DNA reads TGTGCCAGCAGCTTTGCTGCGGGAGATTCCTACAATGAGCAGTTCTTC.

The chain links TRBV6-2 or TRBV6-3 to TRBJ2-1, with 7 nucleotides matching TRBD2. The germline V gene has CDR1 MNHEY and CDR2 SVGEGT. V dropped 6 bases and J dropped 5; count of bases not matched to a gene: 7. The CDR3 is 14 amino acids. The CDR3 loop is CASSNAGGNNEQFF. In DNA, the CDR3 is TGTGCCAGCAGCAACGCCGGGGGGAACAATGAGCAGTTCTTC.

The rearrangement links TRBV7-8 to TRBJ1-2; D possibly corresponds to TRBD1 (5 bases). V was cut by 5 bases and J by 2 bases, with 15 bases left in between. Per the germline V gene, CDR1 is SGHVS and CDR2 is FQNEAQ. CDR3 length: 15 amino acids. The CDR3 region is CASSPPSGENYGYTF. CDR3 in DNA: TGTGCCAGCAGCCCCCCTTCGGGGGAGAACTATGGCTACACCTTC. The full variable domain, with the rest looked up from reference TRBV7-8 and TRBJ1-2, is GAGVSQSPRYKVAKRGQDVALRCDPISGHVSLFWYQQALGQGPEFLTYFQNEAQLDKSGLPSDRFFAERPEGSVSTLKIQRTQQEDSAVYLCASSPPSGENYGYTFGSGTRLTVV.

The CDR3 here is CATRRVLNSNQPQHF. The CDR3 DNA sequence: TGTGCCACCAGGCGAGTGCTTAATAGCAATCAGCCCCAGCATTTT. The chain uses TRBV15 and TRBJ1-5; D call uncertain. This CDR3 is built from 15 residues. With 6 bases removed from V and 0 bases from J, the gap between germline ends came to 12 bases. CDR1 and CDR2 from the germline V gene are LNHNV and YYDKDF (reference sequence).

This clone was found a few times. The rearrangement joins TRBV9 to TRBJ1-1; D might be TRBD1 (6 bases). Trimming shortened V by 5 bases and J by 1 base, and 15 bases separated the two germline ends. The CDR3 is 15 amino acids. Looked up from germline, CDR1 is SGDLS and CDR2 is YYNGEE. The CDR3 here is CASSDTGFGNTEAFF. Written as DNA, the CDR3 is TGTGCCAGCAGTGATACAGGGTTTGGGAACACTGAAGCTTTCTTT.

V gene TRBV6-5 combines with J gene TRBJ2-2; D ambiguous. The CDR3 contains 12 residues. Germline assignment: CDR1 MNHEY and CDR2 SVGAGI. The ends were cut back, 6 bases at V and 1 base at J, with 3 bases in the middle. The CDR3 loop reads CASSWNTGELFF. DNA for the CDR3: TGTGCCAGCAGCTGGAACACCGGGGAGCTGTTTTTT.

There are a few counts of this clone. The DNA for the CDR3 is TGTGCCAGCAGCCAATCTGTGGGGGGGTCTGAAGCTTTCTTT. The encoded protein is CASSQSVGGSEAFF. The chain carries TRBV16 and TRBJ1-1; tentatively, D is TRBD1 (5 bases). Germline V gene data show CDR1 as KGHSY and CDR2 as FQNENV. The V and J ends lost 0 bases and 6 bases respectively, with 11 bases between them. The CDR3 is 14 residues long.

V is TRBV19 and J is TRBJ1-1; 8 positions agree with TRBD1. This CDR3 has 17 residues. V was clipped by 5 bases and J by 0 bases; unmatched bases: 11. Germline V gene lookup returns CDR1 LNHDA and CDR2 SQIVND (reference sequence). The DNA of the CDR3 is TGTGCCAGTAGTCTCATCAGGGGGCCCGGAATGAACACTGAAGCTTTCTTT. As protein: CASSLIRGPGMNTEAFF.

The CDR3 is CASSLWAGALDTQYF. The CDR3 DNA follows: TGTGCCAGCAGCTTATGGGCGGGGGCGTTGGATACGCAGTATTTT. The V and J genes are TRBV7-2 and TRBJ2-3; maybe TRBD2 (7 bases). Trimming cost V 2 bases and J 6 bases, with 15 bases left between them. This CDR3 spans 15 amino acids. The germline V gene has CDR1 SGHTA and CDR2 FQGNSA. Looking up the rest from reference TRBV7-2 and TRBJ2-3 gives the full variable domain: GAGVSQSPSNKVTEKGKDVELRCDPISGHTALYWYRQSLGQGLEFLIYFQGNSAPDKSGLPSDRFSAERTGGSVSTLTIQRTQQEDSAVYLCASSLWAGALDTQYFGPGTRLTVL.

The V gene is TRBV9, the J gene TRBJ2-7; D is uncertain. Germline V lookup: CDR1 SGDLS, CDR2 YYNGEE. V gave up 4 bases and J gave up 5 bases, with 13 bases separating them. This CDR3 is built from 13 residues. This CDR3 reads CASSPSGGDEQYF. CDR3 nucleotide sequence: TGTGCCAGCAGCCCCTCGGGTGGAGACGAGCAGTACTTC.

This clone was seen only once. The chain has TRBV11-2 and TRBJ1-2; D might be TRBD1 (6 bases). This CDR3 is built from 14 residues. V dropped 2 bases and J dropped 7 bases, with 14 bases sitting between them. Germline CDR1 SGHAT, CDR2 FQNNGV. In DNA, the CDR3 is TGTGCCAGCAGCTTATACGAGACAGGACCTGGCTACACCTTC. This translates into CASSLYETGPGYTF.

This chain uses TRBV28 with TRBJ2-7, with 10 bases identical to TRBD1. The CDR3 has 16 amino acids. The trim removed 7 bases at V and 5 bases at J, leaving 14 bases unmatched. The germline V gene has CDR1 MDHEN and CDR2 SYDVKM. The CDR3 bases are TGTGCCAGCAAAACCTACCGCCGGGACAGGGGTAACGAGCAGTACTTC. Translation gives CASKTYRRDRGNEQYF. Full variable domain (remainder filled in from reference TRBV28 and TRBJ2-7): DVKVTQSSRYLVKRTGEKVFLECVQDMDHENMFWYRQDPGLGLRLIYFSYDVKMKEKGDIPEGYSVSREKKERFSLILESASTNQTSMYLCASKTYRRDRGNEQYFGPGTRLTVT.

V gene TRBV18 combines with J gene TRBJ2-7; TRBD1 agrees at 8 bases. CDR1 KGHSH and CDR2 LQKENI come from the germline V gene. V lost 4 bases and J lost 3; bases outside the gene matches: 5. The CDR3 consists of 14 residues. This CDR3 reads CASSLGQELYEQYF. DNA of the CDR3: TGTGCCAGCTCACTGGGACAGGAGCTCTACGAGCAGTACTTC.

The chain is built from TRBV5-6 and TRBJ1-4; D gene unclear. This CDR3 spans 15 amino acids. Germline-derived CDR1 and CDR2 are SGHDT and YYEEEE. V lost 0 bases and J 5 bases, leaving 11 bases between the germline ends. The CDR3 region has the DNA TGTGCCAGCAGCTTGGGAGGCAGAAGCAATGAAAAACTGTTTTTT. Translation: CASSLGGRSNEKLFF.

This clone was counted a few times. The J gene is TRBJ2-6, the V gene TRBV29-1; D ambiguous. The CDR3 covers 14 residues. Germline loops: CDR1 SQVTM, CDR2 ANQGSEA. V lost 7 bases to trimming and J lost 0 bases, with 10 bases between them. The CDR3 reads CSARTDSGANVLTF. As DNA, the CDR3 is TGCAGCGCCCGAACAGACTCTGGGGCCAACGTCCTGACTTTC.

The rearrangement links TRBV5-1 to TRBJ1-1; 7 positions match TRBD1. Germline V gives CDR1 SGHRS, CDR2 YFSETQ. The J segment lost 4 bases and the V segment lost 3 bases, leaving 12 bases of the junction unmatched. The CDR3 runs 16 residues. CDR3 sequence reads: CASSSFTGARGTEAFF. In nucleotides, the CDR3 is TGCGCCAGCAGCTCGTTTACAGGGGCGAGGGGCACTGAAGCTTTCTTT.